This T cell receptor beta chain emerged from a study of T-cell memory formation after mild COVID-19. Sample barcodes and UMIs were carried by the TCR alpha and TCR beta cDNA libraries that 5'RACE generated with constant-segment primers. TCRdb reprocessed the 5' RACE reads with MiXCR, giving one entry per CDR3 protein. The repertoire has 550,000 to 600,000 distinct CDR3 sequences, about 22% of them found once; the top ten carry roughly 8.3%. The CDR3 has 13 amino acids. V gave up 5 bases and J gave up 9 bases, with 14 bases separating them. Looked up from germline, CDR1 is MNHEY and CDR2 is SVGAGI. Broader study findings: Clones contracting over day 15 to 85 were CD4/CD8 balanced, with later expanders leaning CD4+. Researchers report contracting CD4+ clones mostly in CM and EM, with CD8+ clones in EMRA.

This clonotype was found a few times. Antigen: not known. Material for sequencing was PBMCs or a T cell subset sorted from them (not recorded which). The chain is built from TRBV6-5 and TRBJ2-4, with D possibly being TRBD1 or TRBD2 (5 bases each). The source of this sequence is an adult woman who had mild COVID-19 (a few samples of this study predate the infection). Cell type and time point are not known. The CDR3 loop is CASSRDVGTIQYF. The CDR3 DNA reads TGTGCCAGCAGTCGTGATGTGGGGACCATTCAGTACTTC.